A single sample is the source of the 17 T cell receptor beta chains below, sequenced in a study of technical replicates of blood from a handful of donors. This table comes from immunoSEQ multiplex PCR, and its TCRdb copy is limited to in-frame clones, with some not included. The table records around 70,000 clones, roughly 94% of them present only once. The sample comprised T cells isolated from PBMCs. Source of these receptors: a human donor in good health.

The rearrangement links TRBV29-1 to TRBJ1-2; D is possibly TRBD1 (5 bases). Germline CDR1 and CDR2: SQVTM and ANQGSEA. The CDR3 length is 14 residues. V gave up 7 bases and J gave up 7 bases, with 22 bases separating them. The CDR3 region is CSADPGLTRAGYTF. For the CDR3, the DNA is TGCAGCGCTGATCCGGGACTTACAAGAGCTGGCTACACCTTC.

This rearrangement joins TRBV5-8 to TRBJ1-1; TRBD1 matches 11 bases. The CDR3 loop spans 16 amino acids. Germline lookup yields CDR1 SGHTS and CDR2 YDEGEE. Trimming cost V 0 bases and J 3 bases; bases outside gene matches: 4. The CDR3 coding sequence is TGTGCCAGCAGCTTGGAGGACAGGGGGCGCGACACTGAAGCTTTCTTT. Its protein is CASSLEDRGRDTEAFF.

The rearrangement uses TRBV4-1 and TRBJ2-5; 9 nucleotides match TRBD1. The CDR3 sequence is 17 residues long. CDR1 is MGHRA and CDR2 is YSYEKL in the germline V gene. The ends lost 0 bases at V and 2 bases at J; junction bases unmatched: 7. The CDR3 DNA reads as TGCGCCAGCAGCCAAGATCGGGGACAGGGCGTTCAAGAGACCCAGTACTTC. The encoded protein is CASSQDRGQGVQETQYF.

The V call is TRBV9, the J call TRBJ1-2, with TRBD1 as a possible D gene (6 bases). The V end lost 0 bases, the J end lost 8 bases, and 14 bases lay between the germline ends. The germline gives CDR1 SGDLS, CDR2 YYNGEE. The CDR3 is 14 amino acids. The CDR3 region is CASSVVRGASGYTF. Written as DNA, the CDR3 is TGTGCCAGCAGCGTAGTGCGGGGGGCTAGCGGCTACACCTTC.

This chain uses TRBV4-1 with TRBJ1-2; D may be TRBD1 (5 bases). Trimming removed 0 bases from V and 7 bases from J, with 15 bases in between. CDR3 size: 15 residues. The germline gives CDR1 MGHRA, CDR2 YSYEKL. CDR3 sequence: CASSQEQGALVGYTF. The CDR3 bases are TGCGCCAGCAGCCAAGAGCAGGGTGCTTTAGTTGGCTACACCTTC.

The rearrangement links TRBV4-1 to TRBJ2-7, with a tentative D call TRBD1 (5 bases). Trimming cost V 4 bases and J 6 bases, with 13 bases left between them. CDR3 length: 13 amino acids. CDR1 and CDR2 from the germline V gene are MGHRA and YSYEKL. Here the CDR3 reads CASSPRIGAEQYF. CDR3 coding DNA: TGCGCCAGCAGCCCCAGGATAGGGGCCGAGCAGTACTTC.

The chain couples TRBV6-6 to TRBJ2-3; a possible D gene is TRBD1 (5 bases). Trimming took 5 bases from V and 3 from J, leaving 12 bases between them. The CDR3 totals 14 residues. Germline V gene lookup returns CDR1 MNHNY and CDR2 SVGAGI (reference sequence). CDR3 DNA sequence: TGTGCCAGCAGTAATAGACAGTCGACAGATACGCAGTATTTT. Encoded protein: CASSNRQSTDTQYF.

This sequence joins TRBV2 and TRBJ2-1; D possibly corresponds to TRBD2 (5 bases). Germline CDR1 is SNHLY and CDR2 is FYNNEI. The CDR3 is 11 amino acids. CDR3 sequence: CIGVSYNEQFF. The CDR3, as DNA: TGTATCGGGGTCTCCTACAATGAGCAGTTCTTC.

J is TRBJ2-2 and V is TRBV5-1, with a tentative D call TRBD1 (6 bases). Germline CDR1 SGHRS, CDR2 YFSETQ. This CDR3 contains 17 residues. V lost 4 bases and J lost 1, with 17 bases in between. The CDR3 nucleotides are TGCGCCAGCAGCCCGTCGACAGGACCTTTGAACACCGGGGAGCTGTTTTTT. It is translated as CASSPSTGPLNTGELFF.

The rearrangement links TRBV6-5 to TRBJ1-5, with TRBD1 matching over 12 bases. The CDR3 runs to 15 residues. CDR1 is MNHEY and CDR2 is SVGAGI in the germline V gene. The V and J ends lost 6 bases and 9 bases, in that order; junction bases with no gene match: 9. DNA of the CDR3: TGTGCCAGCAGACCGGGACAGGGGGCATCAGGGCCCCAGCATTTT. Its protein is CASRPGQGASGPQHF.

The chain joins TRBV19 to TRBJ1-4; 9 bases map to TRBD1. The trim removed 5 bases at V and 7 bases at J, leaving 8 bases unmatched. The CDR3 consists of 15 residues. Germline CDR1 is LNHDA and CDR2 is SQIVND (reference sequence). The CDR3 reads CASSSYRGRIEKLFF. The CDR3 coding sequence is TGTGCCAGTAGTTCTTACAGGGGGCGCATTGAAAAACTGTTTTTT.

The chain carries TRBV7-8 and TRBJ2-7; weak D call: TRBD2 (5 bases). Germline loops: CDR1 SGHVS, CDR2 FQNEAQ. Trimming shortened V by 3 bases and J by 1 base, and 7 bases separated the two germline ends. The CDR3 contains 13 residues. This CDR3 reads CASSFRGSYEQYF. As DNA, the CDR3 is TGTGCCAGCAGCTTCCGGGGTTCCTACGAGCAGTACTTC.

This clone was recorded once. V and J are TRBV28 and TRBJ1-5; TRBD1 aligns across 9 bases. Germline V gives CDR1 MDHEN, CDR2 SYDVKM. V trimming: 10 bases; J trimming: 4 bases; junction bases outside the gene matches: 14. The CDR3 is made up of 16 amino acids. CDR3 protein: CAIAARDRVRNQPQHF. The CDR3 nucleotides read TGTGCCATCGCCGCCCGGGACAGGGTCCGGAATCAGCCCCAGCATTTT.

This sequence joins TRBV29-1 and TRBJ2-1; D remains ambiguous. There are 10 residues in the CDR3. V was pared by 7 bases and J by 13 bases, with 14 bases between. Germline V gene sequence: CDR1 SQVTM, CDR2 ANQGSEA. CDR3 nucleotide sequence: TGCAGCGCCTACTTAGTTCAACAGTTCTTC. Translated, it gives CSAYLVQQFF.

The chain's CDR3 is CATSRVVAGAGYTF. CDR3 nucleotides: TGTGCCACCAGCAGAGTAGTAGCTGGCGCTGGCTACACCTTC. V is TRBV15 and J is TRBJ1-2, with unresolved D. Trimming stripped 1 base from V and 7 bases from J, with 13 bases between. Germline V gene sequence: CDR1 LNHNV, CDR2 YYDKDF (reference sequence). The CDR3 extends over 14 amino acids.

This rearrangement joins TRBV12-5 to TRBJ1-5; 7 nucleotides align to TRBD1. Germline V lookup: CDR1 LGHNT, CDR2 FRNRAP. With V trimmed by 5 bases and J by 3 bases, 4 bases remained unmatched. This CDR3 region has 14 residues. The CDR3 DNA is TGTGCTAGTGGTCAGGGACAGCTCAATCAGCCCCAGCATTTT. Its protein is CASGQGQLNQPQHF.

This chain joins TRBV11-2 and TRBJ1-1, with D possibly being TRBD1 (6 bases). V shed 10 bases and J shed 3 bases, with 12 bases lying between them. The CDR3 runs 12 residues. The germline CDR1 and CDR2 sequences are SGHAT and FQNNGV. CDR3 DNA sequence: TGTGCCACCACAGGGACGGACACTGAAGCTTTCTTT. It specifies CATTGTDTEAFF.